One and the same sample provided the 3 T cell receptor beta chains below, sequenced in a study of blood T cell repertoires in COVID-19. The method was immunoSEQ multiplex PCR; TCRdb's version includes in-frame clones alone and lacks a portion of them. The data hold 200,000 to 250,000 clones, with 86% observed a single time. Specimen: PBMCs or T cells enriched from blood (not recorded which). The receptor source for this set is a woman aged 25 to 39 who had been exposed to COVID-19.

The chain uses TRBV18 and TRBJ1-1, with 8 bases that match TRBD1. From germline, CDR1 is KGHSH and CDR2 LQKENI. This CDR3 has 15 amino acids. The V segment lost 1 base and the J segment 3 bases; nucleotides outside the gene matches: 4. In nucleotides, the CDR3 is TGTGCCAGCTCACCACACGGACAGGGCGACACTGAAGCTTTCTTT. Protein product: CASSPHGQGDTEAFF. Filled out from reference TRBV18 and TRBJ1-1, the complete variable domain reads NAGVMQNPRHLVRRRGQEARLRCSPMKGHSHVYWYRQLPEEGLKFMVYLQKENIIDESGMPKERFSAEFPKEGPSILRIQQVVRGDSAAYFCASSPHGQGDTEAFFGQGTRLTVV.

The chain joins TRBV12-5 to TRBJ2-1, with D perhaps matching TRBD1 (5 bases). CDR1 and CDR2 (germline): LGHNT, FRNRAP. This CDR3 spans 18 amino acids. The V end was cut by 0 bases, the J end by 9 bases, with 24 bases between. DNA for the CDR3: TGTGCTAGTGGTTTGGTAAGGCGCTTTGCAGGGTCGAGCACTGAGCAGTTCTTC. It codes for CASGLVRRFAGSSTEQFF.

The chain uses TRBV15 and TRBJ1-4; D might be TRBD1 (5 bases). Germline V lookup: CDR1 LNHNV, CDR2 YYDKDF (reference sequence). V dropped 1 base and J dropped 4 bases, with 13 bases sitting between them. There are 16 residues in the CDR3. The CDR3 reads CATSRVRGHVNEKLFF. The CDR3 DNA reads TGTGCCACCAGCAGAGTCCGAGGACACGTTAATGAAAAACTGTTTTTT.